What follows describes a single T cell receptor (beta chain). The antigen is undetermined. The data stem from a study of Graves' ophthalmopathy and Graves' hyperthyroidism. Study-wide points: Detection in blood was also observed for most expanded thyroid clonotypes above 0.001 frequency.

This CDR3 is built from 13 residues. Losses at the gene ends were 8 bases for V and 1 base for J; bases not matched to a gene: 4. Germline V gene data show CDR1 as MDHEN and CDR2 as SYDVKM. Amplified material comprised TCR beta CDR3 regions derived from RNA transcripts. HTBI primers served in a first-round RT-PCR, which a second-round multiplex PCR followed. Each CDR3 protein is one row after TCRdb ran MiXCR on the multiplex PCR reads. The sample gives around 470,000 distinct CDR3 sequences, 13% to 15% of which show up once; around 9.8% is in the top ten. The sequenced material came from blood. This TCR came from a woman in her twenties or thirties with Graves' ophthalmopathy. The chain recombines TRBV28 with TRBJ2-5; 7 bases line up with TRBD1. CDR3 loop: CASETGTQETQYF. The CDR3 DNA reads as TGTGCCAGCGAGACAGGGACCCAAGAGACCCAGTACTTC.